The next 6 T cell receptor beta chains were all read from a single sample in a study of T cell repertoires in cytomegalovirus infection. TCRdb reprocessed the reads via MiXCR and lists one record per CDR3 protein. The table has roughly 220,000 distinct CDR3 sequences, 35% to 40% seen once. These TCRs' antigens remain unknown. The sequenced sample was CD8+ T cells from cultured PBMCs, obtained from culture after CMV antigen stimulation. The receptors were sampled from a human donor in good health (CMV status not recorded). Some clones in this sample may be carry-over from other donors' samples.

This clonotype was seen a few times. This chain links TRBV11-1 with TRBJ2-7; D might be TRBD1 (6 bases). The V gene lost 4 bases and the J gene lost 3 bases, with 13 bases spanning the gap. This CDR3 has 14 residues. CDR1 SGHAT and CDR2 FQDESV come from the germline V gene (reference sequence). The CDR3 region is CASSYAGTIYEQYF. The CDR3 DNA reads TGTGCCAGCAGCTACGCCGGGACAATCTACGAGCAGTACTTC.

This clonotype was seen only a few times. V gene TRBV28 combines with J gene TRBJ2-7, with 14 positions matching TRBD2. This CDR3 has 17 residues. V shed 3 bases, J shed 3 bases, and the junction held 7 bases outside the gene matches. Germline CDR1 is MDHEN and CDR2 is SYDVKM. The CDR3 DNA sequence: TGTGCCAGCAGTTTGGCGCCGGGACTAGCGGGAGTCTACGAGCAGTACTTC. This gives the protein CASSLAPGLAGVYEQYF.

V is TRBV2 and J is TRBJ2-3; 9 bases are a match to TRBD1. Germline V gives CDR1 SNHLY, CDR2 FYNNEI. Losses at the gene ends were 2 bases for V and 4 bases for J; bases not matched to a gene: 4. The CDR3 runs 15 residues. The DNA of the CDR3 is TGTGCCAGCAGTGAAACAGGGGGCTTAGCAGATACGCAGTATTTT. This codes for CASSETGGLADTQYF.

This clonotype was picked up a small number of times. One end of the junction is discordant with germline, which a read error may explain. The rearrangement joins TRBV6-5 to TRBJ1-2; D might be TRBD1 (6 bases). The CDR3 runs 15 residues. CDR1 is MNHEY and CDR2 is SVGAGI in the germline V gene. The CDR3 sequence is CASTYSSTGDYGYTF. The CDR3 DNA is TGTGCCAGCACTTACTCCTCGACAGGAGACTATGGCTACACCTTC.

The DNA for the CDR3 is TGTGCCAGCAGTTTCGGGCAGGGGGCGCTGGGCTACACCTTC. Residues: CASSFGQGALGYTF. The J gene is TRBJ1-2, the V gene TRBV27; 8 bases agree with TRBD1. CDR1 and CDR2 (germline): MNHEY, SMNVEV (reference sequence). The junction had 8 bases not matched to a gene; V was cut back by 3 bases and J by 8 bases. The CDR3 length is 14 residues.

The V and J genes are TRBV19 and TRBJ2-1; D not certain. Germline V lookup: CDR1 LNHDA, CDR2 SQIVND (reference sequence). There are 12 residues in the CDR3. V was cut by 3 bases and J by 5 bases, with 5 bases left in between. Here the CDR3 DNA reads TGTGCCAGTAGTATTAACGACAATGAGCAGTTCTTC. Encoded protein: CASSINDNEQFF. The full variable domain, in which reference TRBV19 and TRBJ2-1 provide the parts outside the CDR3, is DGGITQSPKYLFRKEGQNVTLSCEQNLNHDAMYWYRQDPGQGLRLIYYSQIVNDFQKGDIAEGYSVSREKKESFPLTVTSAQKNPTAFYLCASSINDNEQFFGPGTRLTVL.